The 11 T cell receptor beta chains in this list originate from one sample, sequenced in a study of T-cell reconstitution after alpha-beta-depleted transplantation in children. Preparation of the TCRbeta library involved a method that used unique molecular identifiers. TCRdb redid the calling of the PCR reads with MiXCR, one entry per CDR3 protein. Found here are approximately 210,000 distinct CDR3 sequences, more than 12% of them singletons; the top ten hold approximately 13%. The sequences come from PBMCs from the stem cell graft donor, collected from the stem cell graft. These receptors were collected from a human donor who donated a stem cell graft to a child with acute lymphoblastic leukemia.

This clonotype was detected ten times or more. The CDR3 spells CASSLAVTSGKSRQFF. The CDR3 DNA sequence: TGTGCCAGCAGCTTAGCGGTTACTAGCGGGAAGTCACGGCAGTTCTTC. The J gene is TRBJ2-1, the V gene TRBV7-2; 10 bases map to TRBD2. The CDR3 extends over 16 amino acids. J gave up 12 bases and V 0 bases, and 11 bases lay outside the gene matches. From germline, CDR1 is SGHTA and CDR2 FQGNSA.

This clonotype came up many times. The V and J genes are TRBV5-5 and TRBJ2-1, with D perhaps matching TRBD2 (5 bases). Looked up from germline, CDR1 is SGHKS and CDR2 is YYEKEE (reference sequence). The CDR3 contains 16 residues. Trimming stripped 4 bases from V and 0 bases from J, with 14 bases between. The CDR3 nucleotides read TGTGCCAGCAGCGCGATACTAGGAAGCTCCTACAATGAGCAGTTCTTC. It yields the protein CASSAILGSSYNEQFF.

A few counts support this clonotype. The V call is TRBV7-7, the J call TRBJ2-7; 10 nucleotides line up with TRBD2. The V gene's germline CDR1 is SSHAT and CDR2 FNYEAQ (reference sequence). The CDR3 length is 14 residues. V lost 5 bases and J lost 6; bases outside the gene matches: 7. CDR3 in DNA: TGTGCCAGCAGCCCCGAGCGGGAGGGAGGCGAGCAGTACTTC. Amino acids: CASSPEREGGEQYF.

This clonotype was counted ten times or more. The chain couples TRBV20-1 to TRBJ2-7, with a weak D call TRBD2 (6 bases). V was clipped by 6 bases and J by 3 bases, with 21 bases between them. This CDR3 is built from 15 residues. The V gene's germline CDR1 is DFQATT and CDR2 SNEGSKA (reference sequence). The CDR3 spells CSAIPHSGDDYEQYF. As DNA, the CDR3 is TGCAGTGCCATTCCCCATAGCGGCGATGACTACGAGCAGTACTTC.

In this sample, this clonotype turned up many times. The gene calls are TRBV5-1 and TRBJ2-1; perhaps TRBD2 as D (5 bases). This CDR3 is built from 12 residues. The V end lost 3 bases, the J end lost 7 bases, and 8 bases lay between the germline ends. In germline, CDR1 is SGHRS, CDR2 YFSETQ. DNA of the CDR3: TGCGCCAGCAGCTGGACTGGAAATGAGCAGTTCTTC. This translates into CASSWTGNEQFF.

The chain uses TRBV7-2 and TRBJ2-2; D is perhaps TRBD2 (5 bases). The germline V and J ends were trimmed by 7 bases and 1 base, with 10 bases remaining between them. Germline-derived CDR1 and CDR2 are SGHTA and FQGNSA. The CDR3 totals 14 residues. The CDR3 DNA sequence: TGTGCCAGCAAAGCGGCGGTGAACACCGGGGAGCTGTTTTTT. Translating it yields CASKAAVNTGELFF.

There are many counts of this clonotype. The chain combines TRBV6-5 with TRBJ2-7; TRBD1 might be the D (6 bases). V lost 6 bases to trimming and J lost 0 bases, with 18 bases between them. Per germline, CDR1 MNHEY and CDR2 SVGAGI. This CDR3 is built from 16 residues. In DNA form, the CDR3 reads TGTGCCAGCAGCCACTCAGCCCGGGACACCTCCTACGAGCAGTACTTC. Translating it yields CASSHSARDTSYEQYF.

At least ten counts were recorded for this clonotype. CDR3 region: CAISESRDAEAFF. CDR3 nucleotides: TGTGCCATCAGTGAGTCGAGGGACGCTGAAGCTTTCTTT. This chain connects TRBV10-3 to TRBJ1-1; possible D gene TRBD1, 5 bases. Germline values: CDR1 ENHRY, CDR2 SYGVKD. V was cut by 0 bases and J by 6 bases, with 8 bases left in between. The CDR3 length is 13 residues.

Concerning this clonotype: A much larger clone lies one base from this, so it may be a read error. This sequence joins TRBV12-5 and TRBJ2-3; TRBD2 agrees at 8 bases. Germline V lookup: CDR1 LGHNT, CDR2 FRNRAP. The length of the CDR3 is 12 residues. Trimming removed 10 bases from V and 6 bases from J; junction bases left unmatched: 6. As DNA, the CDR3 is TGTGCTATTGGAAAGCGGGAGGATACGCAGTATTTT. Amino acid sequence: CAIGKREDTQYF.

J is TRBJ1-1 and V is TRBV5-1, with 7 bases matching TRBD1. The germline V gene has CDR1 SGHRS and CDR2 YFSETQ. The CDR3 covers 15 residues. Unmatched junction bases numbered 10, after V lost 4 bases and J lost 4 bases. CDR3 DNA: TGCGCCAGCAGCGGGGGACAGTTGGAGATCACTGAAGCTTTCTTT. Encoded protein: CASSGGQLEITEAFF.

With regard to this clonotype: This clone may be a read error of a much larger clone one base away. The conserved phenylalanine or tryptophan is not found at the CDR3 terminus, so this likely reflects a read error. The V call is TRBV7-6, the J call TRBJ2-7; TRBD2 matches 9 bases. Germline V CDR1 and CDR2: SGHVS, FNYEAQ. CDR3 length: 15 amino acids. The V gene end was trimmed by 3 bases and the J gene end by 7 bases; junction bases not matched to a gene: 10. In nucleotides, the CDR3 is TGTGCCAGCAGCTTGGTGGGAGCGGGAGGAGGTGAGCAGTACTTG. Its translation: CASSLVGAGGGEQYL.